A selection of T cell receptor beta chains follows, all from one sample in a study of low-dose radiotherapy and immunotherapy resistance in tumors. TCRdb re-called the reads with MiXCR, one entry per CDR3 protein. The profile shows approximately 90,000 distinct CDR3 sequences, roughly 19% of them singletons. The material was PBMCs, obtained before treatment. The receptors come from a male donor with prostate cancer. CDR3s include the opening cysteine and the closing phenylalanine or tryptophan. Each record gives: J gene, V gene, clone size, D gene, CDR3 protein, CDR3 DNA. D genes are given only for firm matches. For some rows the clone size is stated as once, few or many, or as a class when expanded; others skip it.

>TRBJ1-5|TRBV19|-|-
CASTGWGAPYSNQPQHF
TGTGCCAGTACAGGGTGGGGGGCTCCTTATAGCAATCAGCCCCAGCATTTT
>TRBJ1-1|TRBV29-1|many|TRBD1
CSVGETGAEAFF
TGCAGCGTTGGCGAGACAGGGGCGGAAGCTTTCTTT
>TRBJ2-1|TRBV19|few|TRBD2
CASSKTSGGNEQFF
TGTGCCAGTAGTAAGACTAGCGGGGGAAATGAGCAGTTCTTC
>TRBJ1-6|TRBV20-1|many|-
CSAKQNPSSYNSPLHF
TGCAGTGCCAAACAGAATCCGAGCTCCTATAATTCACCCCTCCACTTT
>TRBJ2-3|TRBV9|many|-
CASSVVSGLLRTDTQYF
TGTGCCAGCAGCGTAGTTTCGGGGCTACTACGCACAGATACGCAGTATTTT
>TRBJ1-1|TRBV5-1|many|-
CASSLTGEAFF
TGCGCCAGCAGCCTAACAGGGGAAGCTTTCTTT
>TRBJ2-3|TRBV5-4|once|-
CASSLLPRPTDTQYF
TGTGCCAGCAGCTTGCTCCCGCGGCCCACAGATACGCAGTATTTT
>TRBJ2-7|TRBV5-1|many|-
CASSLDGTSTYEQYF
TGCGCCAGCAGCTTGGACGGGACTTCCACCTACGAGCAGTACTTC
>TRBJ2-7|TRBV6-5|-|TRBD1
CASRISGTGVLSYEQYF
TGTGCCAGCAGGATTTCCGGGACAGGGGTCCTCTCCTACGAGCAGTACTTC
>TRBJ2-2|TRBV27|many|TRBD1
CASSLHRGVTGELFF
TGTGCCAGCAGTTTGCACAGGGGGGTCACCGGGGAGCTGTTTTTT
>TRBJ1-6|TRBV9|many|-
CASSTLPELDPYNSPLHF
TGTGCCAGCAGCACCCTGCCCGAATTGGACCCCTATAATTCACCCCTCCACTTT
>TRBJ2-4|TRBV2|many|-
CASSQAGHLAKNIQYF
TGTGCCAGCAGTCAGGCGGGACACTTAGCCAAAAACATTCAGTACTTC
>TRBJ1-1|TRBV4-1|many|TRBD1
CASSQEVGDRGLNTEAFF
TGCGCCAGCAGCCAAGAGGTGGGGGACAGGGGTTTGAACACTGAAGCTTTCTTT
>TRBJ1-6|TRBV7-2|-|TRBD1
CASSQNFFGDRGNSPLHF
TGTGCCAGCAGCCAAAATTTTTTTGGGGACAGGGGGAATTCACCCCTCCACTTT